Sequencing of this TCR beta chain was carried out in a study of T cell repertoires in breast cancer (dated by TCRdb to the mid-2010s). Turning to the overall study: Tumors, lymph nodes and peripheral blood lymphocytes from breast cancer patients were profiled in the study, along with peripheral blood from healthy control donors. ER+/PR+ status was present in the majority of the roughly 23 patient tumors that were analyzed for shared TCRs. Nine healthy donors, of an age range similar to that of the patients, were included as controls. Sequencing yielded on average approximately 500,000 sequences per sample and 8 to 10 reads per input cell. Because breast cancer has a low mutational burden and common mutations are rare, the study reasoned that TCRs shared between breast cancer patients would target shared antigens. Tumors and tumor-involved lymph nodes were minced, digested with Liberase and DNase, and then passed through 70-um and 40-um filters. Tumor-free lymph nodes were processed without enzymatic digestion, and Ficoll was used to separate blood samples.

To prepare the library, emulsion pairing was applied. Unpaired genes were suppressed in a second nested PCR with blocking oligos, after which Illumina adaptors and barcodes were added in a third nested PCR. Between roughly 5,000 and 270,000 T cells, along with C-region, Stepout and V-region primers, were included in each emulsion RT-PCR master mix. The emulsions were generated using the Micellula Emulsion and Purification Kit, and the RT-PCR was run with Qiagen OneStep RT-PCR reagents. Pooled libraries were sequenced with paired-end 2 x 250 reads on an Illumina MiSeq. The paper's data handling went like this. Read pairs were joined in Galaxy and clipped at the engineered overlap into separate alpha and beta files, and reads that were not clipped were discarded. Alpha-beta pairs were assigned with CompleteTCR, a MiTCR-based pipeline that links chains sharing read cluster identifiers using an R script. TCR sequences that were observed only once, about 1-3% of the total, were removed as potential sequencing errors. Clones were called with MiXCR by TCRdb after fastp trimmed the public reads at Q25, and only in-frame beta chains were retained. Rows with one shared CDR3 protein collapse into an entry with the most common genes and DNA. Clone size and V and J calls follow TCRdb, not the original study. The sample records 300 to 450 distinct CDR3 sequences, around 51% of which are singletons. The top ten constitute around 95% of the sample.

The study used an expanded emulsion RT-PCR method with primers for all TCR V genes to analyze paired alpha-beta TCRs of CD8+ T cells. Before emulsion RT-PCR, CD8+ T cells were isolated using a CD8 positive selection kit and then incubated overnight in 8 to 10 IU/mL IL-2. Relative to germline, V is missing 9 bases and J is missing 5 bases, with 22 bases of the junction outside any gene match. CDR1 and CDR2 (SGHTA, FQGNSA) derive from the germline V gene. The CDR3 holds 18 amino acids from the cysteine to the phenylalanine. Solely the CDR3 DNA is kept, with 54 bases framed from the first base. On this clonotype itself: Its recognized antigen is unknown. Per-nucleotide qualities are absent, and no much larger clonotype sits a single base away.

Findings and caveats that apply to the study as a whole: Shared TCRs were encoded by various nucleotide sequences, which suggests selection and expansion based on antigen. About 19 TCR pairs were shared across seven or more patient tumors and rarely found in control blood, suggesting possible tumor specificity. Emulsion RT-PCR was regarded as qualitative rather than quantitative, because clone recovery was skewed by transcript abundance and primer differences. Genuine antitumor clones may have been missed because singleton TCRs were discarded and only part of each tumor was sampled. Compared with tumor-free nodes, tumor-involved sentinel lymph nodes shared about fourfold more TCRs with matched tumor repertoires (about 8.3% versus 1.9%). TRBV7 predominated among shared TCRs, which may reflect tumor recognition or a mispriming bias from eight TRBV7 primers.

The chain uses TRBV7-2 and TRBJ2-5, and TRBD2 matches 9 of the central bases. This TCR came from a pool of human donors with breast cancer or a healthy control (not recorded which). The sequenced material came from CD8+ T cells. The CDR3 amino acid sequence is: CASSGPKRLAGYLETQYF. The sequence in DNA is TGTGCCAGTAGCGGTCCCAAGCGGCTAGCGGGGTATCTTGAGACCCAGTACTTC.